Shown below are 2 T cell receptor beta chains from a single sample sequenced in a study of control samples from healthy donors and cancer patients. Here immunoSEQ multiplex PCR was the method, and the copy in TCRdb shows in-frame clones only, minus some. The top ten hold roughly 1.7% of the sample, which has 150,000 or so clones, approximately 86% seen once. Sequencing was done on a sample of blood. The receptors shown here come from a young man in good health.

This chain connects TRBV11-2 to TRBJ2-7; 11 bases match TRBD2. The CDR3 runs 14 residues. The germline V gene has CDR1 SGHAT and CDR2 FQNNGV. With V trimmed by 3 bases and J by 3 bases, 1 base remained unmatched. The CDR3 DNA follows: TGTGCCAGCAGCTTGACTAGCGGGGACTACGAGCAGTACTTC. It translates to CASSLTSGDYEQYF.

V gene TRBV3-1 (or the pseudogene TRBV3-2) combines with J gene TRBJ2-7, with 10 positions matching TRBD2. CDR3 size: 19 residues. Trimming at V came to 4 bases and at J to 6 bases, leaving 21 bases not matched to a gene. Looked up from germline, CDR1 is LGHDT and CDR2 is YNNKEL (reference sequence). This CDR3 is CASSLTGGIRTSGVSEQYF. CDR3 nucleotide sequence: TGTGCCAGCAGCCTTACCGGGGGAATTAGGACTAGCGGCGTCTCCGAGCAGTACTTC.